Listed here is a single T cell receptor beta chain. Researchers report immunoSEQ v3.0 was run at survey level. Assay used: immunoSEQ multiplex PCR; TCRdb lists only in-frame clones, some missing. The sample holds 29,000 or so clones, 90% to 95% seen once. This sample stems from a study of long-term antiretroviral therapy in people with HIV. The CDR3 has 17 residues. CDR1 is MDHEN and CDR2 is SYDVKM in the germline V gene. V lost 5 bases to trimming and J lost 7 bases; unmatched junction nucleotides: 15. The source material was unsorted PBMCs, sampled more than 7.1 years after starting antiretroviral therapy. The sequence was obtained from a man aged 50 to 59 with HIV. The chain uses TRBV28 and TRBJ1-5; 9 positions match TRBD1. In DNA form, the CDR3 reads TGTGCCAGCAGTCTTTGGGCGGGACAGGGAACGAGGCAGCCCCAGCATTTT. Its translation is CASSLWAGQGTRQPQHF.